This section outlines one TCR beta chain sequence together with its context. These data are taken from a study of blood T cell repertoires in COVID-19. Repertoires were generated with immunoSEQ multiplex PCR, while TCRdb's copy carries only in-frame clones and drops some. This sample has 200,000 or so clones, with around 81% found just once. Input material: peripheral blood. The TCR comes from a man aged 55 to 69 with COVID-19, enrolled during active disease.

CDR3 in amino acids: CASSLGGSSSYNEQFF. CDR3 nucleotides: TGTGCCAGCAGCTTAGGCGGGTCGAGCTCCTACAATGAGCAGTTCTTC. V usage is TRBV11-3 and J usage is TRBJ2-1; a possible D gene is TRBD2 (5 bases). This CDR3 is 16 amino acids long. V lost 1 base to trimming and J lost 0 bases, with 10 bases between them. The germline V gene encodes CDR1 SGHNT and CDR2 YENEEA. Full variable domain (missing parts from reference TRBV11-3 and TRBJ2-1): EAGVVQSPRYKIIEKKQPVAFWCNPISGHNTLYWYLQNLGQGPELLIRYENEEAVDDSQLPKDRFSAERLKGVDSTLKIQPAELGDSAVYLCASSLGGSSSYNEQFFGPGTRLTVL.